The 29 T cell receptor beta chains reported below all come from one sample, sequenced in a study of PD-1 blockade in mismatch repair-deficient tumors (dated by TCRdb to 2016 to 2017). The time point label on this specimen signifies: peripheral blood before pembrolizumab. Preparation of the library involved the immunoSEQ multiplex PCR assay. TCRdb re-hosts the immuneACCESS table, in-frame sequences only. Its copies lack some clones; in the studies checked, an unresolved V gene accounts for under half of them, and the cause for the rest is not known. This sample holds some 25,000 clones; about 88% were observed only once. The biggest ten clones account for about 3% of the sample. The sample here was PBMCs, taken before pembrolizumab treatment. The receptors were gathered from an adult with mismatch repair-deficient cancer.

This chain uses TRBV19 with TRBJ1-1, with TRBD1 as a possible D gene (6 bases). This CDR3 is built from 13 residues. Trimming shortened V by 3 bases and J by 6 bases, and 11 bases separated the two germline ends. Germline-derived CDR1 and CDR2 are LNHDA and SQIVND (reference sequence). The CDR3: CASSINREAEAFF. The CDR3 DNA reads TGTGCCAGTAGTATTAACAGGGAAGCTGAAGCTTTCTTT. The full variable domain, with the rest looked up from reference TRBV19 and TRBJ1-1, is DGGITQSPKYLFRKEGQNVTLSCEQNLNHDAMYWYRQDPGQGLRLIYYSQIVNDFQKGDIAEGYSVSREKKESFPLTVTSAQKNPTAFYLCASSINREAEAFFGQGTRLTVV.

The chain has TRBV4-1 and TRBJ2-5; D is perhaps TRBD2 (7 bases). Germline loops: CDR1 MGHRA, CDR2 YSYEKL. V dropped 0 bases and J dropped 4 bases, with 18 bases sitting between them. The CDR3 covers 17 residues. CDR3 DNA sequence: TGCGCCAGCAGCCAAGAGGGTCTTGGGGGGGCAGGAGAGACCCAGTACTTC. Translation: CASSQEGLGGAGETQYF.

The DNA for the CDR3 is TGTGCCAGCAGCTTGATGGGGGCCACCTACGAGCAGTACTTC. It translates to CASSLMGATYEQYF. The rearrangement links TRBV7-9 to TRBJ2-7, with D possibly being TRBD1 (6 bases). CDR1 is SEHNR, CDR2 FQNEAQ, per germline (reference sequence). The CDR3 totals 14 residues. Trimming removed 3 bases from V and 2 bases from J, with 11 bases in between.

The chain joins TRBV4-2 to TRBJ1-3; tentatively, D is TRBD1 (6 bases). CDR3 length equals 15 residues. CDR1 is LGHNA and CDR2 is YNFKEQ in the germline V gene. V was trimmed by 4 bases and J by 4 bases, leaving 14 bases between them. CDR3 coding DNA: TGTGCCAGCAGCCGACTGGACAGACTAGGAAACACCATATATTTT. This sequence encodes CASSRLDRLGNTIYF.

In DNA form, the CDR3 reads TGTGCCAGTAGTGCCCGGGACAGGGGTTCTTTTTCCGGAAACACCATATATTTT. It codes for CASSARDRGSFSGNTIYF. The chain links TRBV19 to TRBJ1-3; TRBD1 matches at 10 bases. This CDR3 is 18 amino acids long. Germline assignment: CDR1 LNHDA and CDR2 SQIVND (reference sequence). Unmatched junction bases numbered 14, after V lost 5 bases and J lost 4 bases.

The V gene is TRBV30, the J gene TRBJ1-5; perhaps TRBD1 as D (6 bases). This CDR3 has 15 amino acids. Germline CDR1 is GTSNPN and CDR2 is SVGIG (reference sequence). V was cut by 1 base and J by 0 bases, with 10 bases left in between. CDR3: CAWSDQGISNQPQHF. The CDR3 DNA sequence: TGTGCCTGGAGTGATCAGGGGATTAGCAATCAGCCCCAGCATTTT.

The chain carries TRBV27 and TRBJ2-2; a weak D match, TRBD1 (5 bases). The CDR3 spans 15 residues. The V end lost 6 bases, the J end lost 0 bases, and 11 bases lay between the germline ends. Looked up from germline, CDR1 is MNHEY and CDR2 is SMNVEV (reference sequence). The CDR3 DNA reads TGTGCCAGCAGCCCAGGGCCCCCGAACACCGGGGAGCTGTTTTTT. Translating gives CASSPGPPNTGELFF.

The chain links TRBV28 to TRBJ2-5; 11 bases agree with TRBD2. J lost 1 base, V lost 5 bases, and 0 bases had no gene match. CDR1 and CDR2 (germline): MDHEN, SYDVKM. This CDR3 has 14 residues. The CDR3 DNA reads TGTGCCAGCAGTCTAGCGGGAGGCCAAGAGACCCAGTACTTC. This gives the protein CASSLAGGQETQYF.

The chain links TRBV7-9 to TRBJ1-2; 7 bases map to TRBD1. The junction had 5 bases not matched to a gene; V was cut back by 3 bases and J by 7 bases. The germline V gene encodes CDR1 SEHNR and CDR2 FQNEAQ (reference sequence). This CDR3 region has 13 residues. The CDR3 region is CASSLEGAGGYTF. CDR3 nucleotide sequence: TGTGCCAGCAGCTTGGAGGGGGCAGGTGGCTACACCTTC.

This chain links TRBV5-6 with TRBJ1-1; D ambiguous. This CDR3 comprises 13 residues. CDR1 is SGHDT, CDR2 YYEEEE, per germline. Trimming left V 0 bases short and J 3 bases short, with 6 bases between. CDR3 bases: TGTGCCAGCAGCTTGGCTCCAGACACTGAAGCTTTCTTT. Translation: CASSLAPDTEAFF.

The chain is built from TRBV6-6 and TRBJ1-1, with 9 nucleotides matching TRBD1. J gave up 5 bases and V 2 bases, and 6 bases lay outside the gene matches. CDR3 size: 15 residues. The V gene's germline CDR1 is MNHNY and CDR2 SVGAGI (reference sequence). CDR3 sequence: CASSYGTGSRTEAFF. The CDR3 bases are TGTGCCAGCAGTTACGGGACAGGGAGTAGGACTGAAGCTTTCTTT.

The chain employs TRBV5-4 and TRBJ2-1, with 9 bases identical to TRBD1. Germline trimming cut 4 bases from V and 4 bases from J; bases unmatched to any gene: 9. Per germline, CDR1 SGHNT and CDR2 YYREEE (reference sequence). The CDR3 totals 16 residues. The CDR3 DNA is TGTGCCAGCAGCCAAGCCGGGACAGGGTCTTACAATGAGCAGTTCTTC. It encodes CASSQAGTGSYNEQFF.

V is TRBV14 and J is TRBJ2-2, with D possibly matching TRBD1 (5 bases). Trimming took off 1 base at V and 2 bases at J, with 17 bases between the two ends. The length of the CDR3 is 18 residues. Germline-derived CDR1 and CDR2 are SGHDN and FVKESK. The CDR3 bases are TGTGCCAGCAGCCAAGCCGCCGGACACCGAGTAAACACCGGGGAGCTGTTTTTT. Translating it yields CASSQAAGHRVNTGELFF.

The chain joins TRBV19 to TRBJ2-1; weak D call: TRBD2 (6 bases). There are 16 residues in the CDR3. V lost 1 base to trimming and J lost 0 bases, with 10 bases between them. The germline V gene encodes CDR1 LNHDA and CDR2 SQIVND (reference sequence). CDR3 residues: CASSIVAVRSYNEQFF. CDR3 bases: TGTGCCAGTAGTATAGTAGCGGTTCGCTCCTACAATGAGCAGTTCTTC.

The chain is built from TRBV5-6 and TRBJ2-1; D unclear. V shed 3 bases and J shed 7 bases, with 5 bases lying between them. The germline V gene encodes CDR1 SGHDT and CDR2 YYEEEE. There are 11 residues in the CDR3. The CDR3 here is CASSYSNEQFF. The CDR3 DNA reads as TGTGCCAGCAGCTACTCAAATGAGCAGTTCTTC.

V is TRBV5-6 and J is TRBJ1-1; D call uncertain. Germline V lookup: CDR1 SGHDT, CDR2 YYEEEE. V was cut by 4 bases and J by 1 base, with 11 bases left in between. The CDR3 sequence is 14 residues long. The CDR3 here is CASSGTSGNTEAFF. The CDR3 coding sequence is TGTGCCAGCAGCGGAACCAGCGGGAACACTGAAGCTTTCTTT.

This chain joins TRBV14 and TRBJ2-7, with TRBD1 matching over 7 bases. Germline loops: CDR1 SGHDN, CDR2 FVKESK. The trim removed 3 bases at V and 4 bases at J, leaving 12 bases unmatched. This CDR3 has 16 residues. CDR3 in amino acids: CASSQLTGQWGYEQYF. In nucleotides, the CDR3 is TGTGCCAGCAGCCAGCTGACGGGACAGTGGGGATACGAGCAGTACTTC. Complete variable domain (other parts from reference TRBV14 and TRBJ2-7): EAGVTQFPSHSVIEKGQTVTLRCDPISGHDNLYWYRRVMGKEIKFLLHFVKESKQDESGMPNNRFLAERTGGTYSTLKVQPAELEDSGVYFCASSQLTGQWGYEQYFGPGTRLTVT.

This clone was seen a few times. The chain combines TRBV2 with TRBJ1-6; D possibly corresponds to TRBD1 (5 bases). The germline V gene encodes CDR1 SNHLY and CDR2 FYNNEI. This CDR3 contains 14 residues. V gave up 8 bases and J gave up 10 bases, with 18 bases separating them. The CDR3 DNA reads TGTGCCAGCGGACCGAGAAGGGGTTACTCACCCCTCCACTTT. It is translated as CASGPRRGYSPLHF.

The chain couples TRBV18 to TRBJ1-4, with TRBD1 matching over 7 bases. Germline lookup yields CDR1 KGHSH and CDR2 LQKENI. This CDR3 is built from 13 residues. Trimming cost V 3 bases and J 5 bases; bases outside gene matches: 0. The CDR3 sequence is CASSPGQNEKLFF. In DNA, the CDR3 is TGTGCCAGCTCACCGGGACAGAATGAAAAACTGTTTTTT.

The rearrangement links TRBV7-9 to TRBJ1-3; TRBD1 agrees at 8 bases. The CDR3 contains 16 residues. The junction had 5 bases not matched to a gene; V was cut back by 4 bases and J by 0 bases. Germline CDR1 SEHNR, CDR2 FQNEAQ (reference sequence). DNA of the CDR3: TGTGCCAGCAGCTCTGGGACAGGCGACTCTGGAAACACCATATATTTT. This translates into CASSSGTGDSGNTIYF.

The chain employs TRBV18 and TRBJ1-2; 7 bases line up with TRBD1. This CDR3 region has 16 residues. V lost 0 bases and J lost 5; bases outside the gene matches: 9. Germline CDR1 reads KGHSH; CDR2 reads LQKENI. This CDR3 reads CASSPPGRGDRYGYTF. In nucleotides, the CDR3 is TGTGCCAGCTCACCACCGGGCAGGGGGGATCGGTATGGCTACACCTTC.

This chain links TRBV4-2 with TRBJ1-5; 8 nucleotides agree with TRBD1. This CDR3 contains 17 residues. Germline-derived CDR1 and CDR2 are LGHNA and YNFKEQ. The ends lost 1 base at V and 6 bases at J; junction bases unmatched: 11. The CDR3 DNA sequence: TGTGCCAGCAGCCAAGTTGGGTGGCAGGGGGCAGGTCAGCCCCAGCATTTT. It yields the protein CASSQVGWQGAGQPQHF.

This chain uses TRBV5-8 with TRBJ2-7; D unclear. Germline values: CDR1 SGHTS, CDR2 YDEGEE. The CDR3 runs to 18 residues. With 0 bases removed from V and 0 bases from J, the gap between germline ends came to 19 bases. The CDR3 DNA reads as TGTGCCAGCAGCTTGGGTCATTTCCAGCAGGCCCTCTCCTACGAGCAGTACTTC. Protein: CASSLGHFQQALSYEQYF.

This sequence joins TRBV7-2 and TRBJ2-5, with D tentatively TRBD2 (5 bases). CDR3 length: 14 amino acids. CDR1 is SGHTA and CDR2 is FQGNSA in the germline V gene. Trimming took 1 base from V and 2 from J, leaving 8 bases between them. CDR3 sequence: CASSLGGNQETQYF. CDR3 nucleotides: TGTGCCAGCAGCTTAGGAGGGAATCAAGAGACCCAGTACTTC.

The V call is TRBV5-4, the J call TRBJ2-1; 12 bases fit TRBD2. This CDR3 has 14 amino acids. Germline values: CDR1 SGHNT, CDR2 YYREEE (reference sequence). Germline trimming cut 6 bases from V and 7 bases from J; bases unmatched to any gene: 5. CDR3 residues: CASTRTSGINEQFF. The DNA of the CDR3 is TGTGCCAGCACCCGGACTAGCGGGATAAATGAGCAGTTCTTC.

In nucleotides, the CDR3 is TGTGCCAGCTCACCAAGCCAGCGGGGATACAATGAGCAGTTCTTC. Encoded protein: CASSPSQRGYNEQFF. V and J are TRBV18 and TRBJ2-1; TRBD2 agrees at 7 bases. CDR1 is KGHSH, CDR2 LQKENI, per germline. There are 15 residues in the CDR3. V was clipped by 2 bases and J by 4 bases; unmatched bases: 5.

The table lists this clone with a count of one. This chain links TRBV5-1 with TRBJ2-3; TRBD2 agrees at 7 bases. This CDR3 region has 15 residues. The junction had 5 bases not matched to a gene; V was cut back by 2 bases and J by 2 bases. From germline, CDR1 is SGHRS and CDR2 YFSETQ. This chain's CDR3 is CASSFRAGITDTQYF. DNA for the CDR3: TGCGCCAGCAGCTTCCGAGCGGGAATCACAGATACGCAGTATTTT.

This chain's CDR3 is CASSPPGLGETQYF. CDR3 nucleotide sequence: TGTGCCAGCAGCCCGCCGGGTCTTGGGGAGACCCAGTACTTC. The chain recombines TRBV7-9 with TRBJ2-5; D not resolved. V was shortened by 5 bases and J by 5 bases, with 15 bases between the two germline ends. The CDR3 runs to 14 residues. Germline V gene sequence: CDR1 SEHNR, CDR2 FQNEAQ (reference sequence). Together with reference TRBV7-9 and TRBJ2-5, the CDR3 gives the full variable domain: DTGVSQNPRHKITKRGQNVTFRCDPISEHNRLYWYRQTLGQGPEFLTYFQNEAQLEKSRLLSDRFSAERPKGSFSTLEIQRTEQGDSAMYLCASSPPGLGETQYFGPGTRLLVL.

This sequence joins TRBV11-1 and TRBJ2-2, with a possible D match to TRBD2 (5 bases). This CDR3 contains 15 residues. Germline V CDR1 and CDR2: SGHAT, FQDESV (reference sequence). The V gene lost 5 bases and the J gene lost 3 bases, with 13 bases spanning the gap. The CDR3 protein is CASSPSGFYTGELFF. The CDR3 DNA is TGTGCCAGCAGCCCAAGCGGTTTTTACACCGGGGAGCTGTTTTTT. Full variable domain (missing parts from reference TRBV11-1 and TRBJ2-2): EAEVAQSPRYKITEKSQAVAFWCDPISGHATLYWYRQILGQGPELLVQFQDESVVDDSQLPKDRFSAERLKGVDSTLKIQPAELGDSAMYLCASSPSGFYTGELFFGEGSRLTVL.